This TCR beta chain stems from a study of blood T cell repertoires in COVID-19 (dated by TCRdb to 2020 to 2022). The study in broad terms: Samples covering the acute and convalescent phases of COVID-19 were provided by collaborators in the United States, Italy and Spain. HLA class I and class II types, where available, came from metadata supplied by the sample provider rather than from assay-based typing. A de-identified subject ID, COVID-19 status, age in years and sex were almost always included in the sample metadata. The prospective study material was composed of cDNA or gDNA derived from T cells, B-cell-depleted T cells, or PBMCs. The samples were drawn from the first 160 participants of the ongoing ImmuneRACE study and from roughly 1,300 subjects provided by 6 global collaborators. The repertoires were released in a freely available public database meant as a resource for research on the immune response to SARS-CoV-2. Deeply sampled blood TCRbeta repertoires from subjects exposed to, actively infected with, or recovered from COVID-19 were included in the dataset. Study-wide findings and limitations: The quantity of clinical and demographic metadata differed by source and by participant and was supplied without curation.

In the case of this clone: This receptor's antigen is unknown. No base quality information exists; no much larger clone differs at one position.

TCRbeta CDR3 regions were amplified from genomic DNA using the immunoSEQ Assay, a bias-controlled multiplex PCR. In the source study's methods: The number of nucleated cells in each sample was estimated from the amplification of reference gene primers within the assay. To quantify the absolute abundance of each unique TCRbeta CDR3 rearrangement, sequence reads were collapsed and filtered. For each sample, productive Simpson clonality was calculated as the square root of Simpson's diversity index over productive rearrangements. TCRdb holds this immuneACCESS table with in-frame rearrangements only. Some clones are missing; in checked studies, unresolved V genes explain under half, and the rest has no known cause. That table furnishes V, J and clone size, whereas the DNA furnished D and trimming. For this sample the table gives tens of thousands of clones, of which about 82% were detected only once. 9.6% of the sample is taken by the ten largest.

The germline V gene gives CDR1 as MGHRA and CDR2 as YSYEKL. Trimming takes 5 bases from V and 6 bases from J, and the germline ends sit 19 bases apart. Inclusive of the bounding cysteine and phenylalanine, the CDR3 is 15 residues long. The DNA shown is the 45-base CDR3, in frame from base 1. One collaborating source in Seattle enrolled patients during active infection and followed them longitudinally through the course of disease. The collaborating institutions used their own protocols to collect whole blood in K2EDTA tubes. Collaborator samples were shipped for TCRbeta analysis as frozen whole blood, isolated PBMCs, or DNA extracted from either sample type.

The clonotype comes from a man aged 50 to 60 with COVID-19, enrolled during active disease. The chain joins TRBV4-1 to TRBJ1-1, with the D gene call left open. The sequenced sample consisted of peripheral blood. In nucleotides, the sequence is TGCGCCAGCAGCAAACTGACTCTTAGAAATCCTGAAGCTTTCTTT. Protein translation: CASSKLTLRNPEAFF.